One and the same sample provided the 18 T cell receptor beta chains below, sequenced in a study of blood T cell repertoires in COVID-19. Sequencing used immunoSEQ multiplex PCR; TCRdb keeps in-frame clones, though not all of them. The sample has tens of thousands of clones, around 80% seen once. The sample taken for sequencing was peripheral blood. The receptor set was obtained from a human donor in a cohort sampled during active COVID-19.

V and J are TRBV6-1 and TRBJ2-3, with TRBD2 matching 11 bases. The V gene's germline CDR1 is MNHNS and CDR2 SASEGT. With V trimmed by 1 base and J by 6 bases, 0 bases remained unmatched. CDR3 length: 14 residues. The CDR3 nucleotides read TGTGCCAGCAGTGAAGGGACTAGCGGGGATACGCAGTATTTT. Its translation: CASSEGTSGDTQYF.

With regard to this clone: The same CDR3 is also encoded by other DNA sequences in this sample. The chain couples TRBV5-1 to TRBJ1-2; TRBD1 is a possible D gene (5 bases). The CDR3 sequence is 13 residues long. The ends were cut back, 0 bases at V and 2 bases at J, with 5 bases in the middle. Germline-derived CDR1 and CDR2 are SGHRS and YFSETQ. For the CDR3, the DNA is TGCGCCAGCAGCTTGGGACAGAACTATGGCTACACCTTC. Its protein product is CASSLGQNYGYTF.

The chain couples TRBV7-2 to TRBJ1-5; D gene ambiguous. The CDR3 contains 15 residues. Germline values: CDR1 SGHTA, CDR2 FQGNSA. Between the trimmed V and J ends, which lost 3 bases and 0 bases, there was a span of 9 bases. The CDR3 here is CASSFLGASNQPQHF. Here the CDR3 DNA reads TGTGCCAGCAGCTTCCTTGGAGCTAGCAATCAGCCCCAGCATTTT.

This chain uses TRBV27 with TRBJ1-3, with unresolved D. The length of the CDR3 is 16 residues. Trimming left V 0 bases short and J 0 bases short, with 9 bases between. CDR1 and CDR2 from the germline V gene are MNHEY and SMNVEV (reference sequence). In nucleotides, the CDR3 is TGTGCCAGCAGTTTATCGTCTCAGAACTCTGGAAACACCATATATTTT. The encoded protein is CASSLSSQNSGNTIYF.

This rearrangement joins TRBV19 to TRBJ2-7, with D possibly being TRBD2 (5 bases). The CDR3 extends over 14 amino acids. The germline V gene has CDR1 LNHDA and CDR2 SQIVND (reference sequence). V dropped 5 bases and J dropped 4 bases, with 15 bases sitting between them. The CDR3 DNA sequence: TGTGCCAGTAGTCCGCCAGGAGGCGCTTACGAGCAGTACTTC. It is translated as CASSPPGGAYEQYF.

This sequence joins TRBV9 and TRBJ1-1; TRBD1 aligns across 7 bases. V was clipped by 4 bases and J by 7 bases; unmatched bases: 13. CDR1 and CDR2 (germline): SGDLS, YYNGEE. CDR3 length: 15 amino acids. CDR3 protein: CASSLQGVGTLEAFF. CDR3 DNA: TGTGCCAGCAGCCTCCAGGGGGTGGGAACCCTTGAAGCTTTCTTT.

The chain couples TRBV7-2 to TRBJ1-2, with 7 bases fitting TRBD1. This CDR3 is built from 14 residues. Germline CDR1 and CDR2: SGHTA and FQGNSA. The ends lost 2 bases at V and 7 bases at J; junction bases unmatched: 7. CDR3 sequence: CASSLSVAGGGYTF. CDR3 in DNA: TGTGCCAGCAGCTTAAGCGTCGCAGGGGGTGGCTACACCTTC.

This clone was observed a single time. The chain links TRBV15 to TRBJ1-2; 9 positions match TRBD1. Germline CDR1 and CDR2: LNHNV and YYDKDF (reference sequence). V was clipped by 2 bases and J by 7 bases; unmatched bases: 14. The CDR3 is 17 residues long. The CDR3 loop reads CATSRLLRRDRARGYTF. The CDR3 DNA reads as TGTGCCACCAGCAGACTTTTACGCCGGGACAGGGCGCGTGGCTACACCTTC. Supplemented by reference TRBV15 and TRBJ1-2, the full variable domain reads DAMVIQNPRYQVTQFGKPVTLSCSQTLNHNVMYWYQQKSSQAPKLLFHYYDKDFNNEADTPDNFQSRRPNTSFCFLDIRSPGLGDTAMYLCATSRLLRRDRARGYTFGSGTRLTVV.

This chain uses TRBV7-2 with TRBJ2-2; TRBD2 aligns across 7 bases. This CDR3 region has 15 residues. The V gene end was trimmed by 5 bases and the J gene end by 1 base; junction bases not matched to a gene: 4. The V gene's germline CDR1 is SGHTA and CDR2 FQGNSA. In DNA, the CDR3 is TGTGCCAGCAGCGAGCGGGGAGTGAACACCGGGGAGCTGTTTTTT. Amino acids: CASSERGVNTGELFF.

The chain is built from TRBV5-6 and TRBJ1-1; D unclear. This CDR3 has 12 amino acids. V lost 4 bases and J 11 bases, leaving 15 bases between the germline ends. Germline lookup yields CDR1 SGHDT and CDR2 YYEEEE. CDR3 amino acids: CASSLVGDPAFF. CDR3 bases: TGTGCCAGCAGCCTGGTCGGGGATCCGGCTTTCTTT.

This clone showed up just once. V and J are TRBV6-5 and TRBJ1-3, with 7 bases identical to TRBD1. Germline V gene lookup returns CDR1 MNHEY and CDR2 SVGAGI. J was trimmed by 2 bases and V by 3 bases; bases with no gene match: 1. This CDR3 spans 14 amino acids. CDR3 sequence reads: CASSYTGAGNTIYF. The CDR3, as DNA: TGTGCCAGCAGTTATACAGGGGCTGGAAACACCATATATTTT.

The CDR3 DNA sequence: TGTGCCAGCAACGGCAGGTTTCCGAGGGATGAGCAGTTCTTC. Translated, it gives CASNGRFPRDEQFF. The chain joins TRBV7-9 to TRBJ2-1, with D possibly being TRBD2 (5 bases). CDR1 is SEHNR, CDR2 FQNEAQ, per germline (reference sequence). This CDR3 comprises 14 residues. The V end was cut by 7 bases, the J end by 8 bases, with 18 bases between.

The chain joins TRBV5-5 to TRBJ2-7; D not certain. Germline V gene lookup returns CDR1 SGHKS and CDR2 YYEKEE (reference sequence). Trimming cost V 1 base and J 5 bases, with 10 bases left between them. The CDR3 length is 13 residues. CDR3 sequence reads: CASSLYSKNEQYF. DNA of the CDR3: TGTGCCAGCAGCTTGTATAGCAAGAACGAGCAGTACTTC.

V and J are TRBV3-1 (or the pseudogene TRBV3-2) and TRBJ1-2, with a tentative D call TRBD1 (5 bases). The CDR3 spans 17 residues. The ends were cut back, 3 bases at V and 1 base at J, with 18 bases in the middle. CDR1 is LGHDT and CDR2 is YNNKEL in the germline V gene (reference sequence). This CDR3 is CASSHCQRGGVNYGYTF. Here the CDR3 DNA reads TGTGCCAGCAGCCACTGCCAAAGGGGAGGGGTTAACTATGGCTACACCTTC.

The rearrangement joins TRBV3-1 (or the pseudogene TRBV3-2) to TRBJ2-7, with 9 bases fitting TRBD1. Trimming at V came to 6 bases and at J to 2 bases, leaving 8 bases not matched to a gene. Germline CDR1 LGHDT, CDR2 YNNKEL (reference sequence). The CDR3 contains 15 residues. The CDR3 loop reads CASRQTGGLTYEQYF. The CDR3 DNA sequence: TGTGCCAGCAGGCAGACAGGGGGACTGACCTACGAGCAGTACTTC.

CDR3 residues: CASSFDRRETQYF. The CDR3 region has the DNA TGTGCCAGCAGCTTCGACAGGAGAGAGACCCAGTACTTC. V gene TRBV6-5 combines with J gene TRBJ2-5, with D perhaps matching TRBD1 (6 bases). There are 13 residues in the CDR3. Trimming stripped 6 bases from V and 4 bases from J, with 12 bases between. Germline V gene sequence: CDR1 MNHEY, CDR2 SVGAGI.

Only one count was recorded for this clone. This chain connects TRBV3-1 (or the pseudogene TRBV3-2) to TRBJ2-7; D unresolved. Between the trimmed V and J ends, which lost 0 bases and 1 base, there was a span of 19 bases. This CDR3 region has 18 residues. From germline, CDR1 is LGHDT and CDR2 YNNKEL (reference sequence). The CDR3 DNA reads TGTGCCAGCAGCCAAGACCCACCCCGCCAGGATTTTTCCTACGAGCAGTACTTC. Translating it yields CASSQDPPRQDFSYEQYF.

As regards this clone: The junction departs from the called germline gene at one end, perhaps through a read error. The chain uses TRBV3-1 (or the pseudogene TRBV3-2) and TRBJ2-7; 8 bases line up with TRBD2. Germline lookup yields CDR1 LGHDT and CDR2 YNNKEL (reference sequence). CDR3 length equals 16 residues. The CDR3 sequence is CASSQYRGGASHEQYF. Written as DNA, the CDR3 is TGTGCCAGCAGCCAATATCGGGGGGGGGCCTCCCACGAGCAGTACTTC.